What follows are 27 T cell receptor beta chains derived from one specimen sequenced in a study of identical twins. TCRdb reprocessed the 5' RACE reads with MiXCR, giving one entry per CDR3 protein. The table has fewer than 550,000 distinct CDR3 sequences, roughly an eighth seen once. The data were also submitted as part of a second study, on yellow fever vaccine responses in identical twins.

The sequenced sample was CD4+ T cells sorted from blood. Receptors originate from a woman between 18 and 29 years old in good health.

The chain recombines TRBV9 with TRBJ2-5; 7 bases fit TRBD2. This CDR3 contains 16 residues. The trim removed 0 bases at V and 4 bases at J, leaving 9 bases unmatched. Germline CDR1 reads SGDLS; CDR2 reads YYNGEE. The CDR3, as DNA: TGTGCCAGCAGCGTAGGGGCTAGCGGACTGCGAGAGACCCAGTACTTC. Its protein product is CASSVGASGLRETQYF.

This clonotype has a handful of counts. The J gene is TRBJ1-2, the V gene TRBV25-1; D uncertain. The CDR3 is made up of 12 amino acids. CDR1 and CDR2 from the germline V gene are MGHDK and SYGVNS. V was clipped by 2 bases and J by 0 bases, with 1 base between them. Here the CDR3 DNA reads TGTGCCAGCAGTGAAGCTAACTATGGCTACACCTTC. Residues: CASSEANYGYTF.

This clonotype was recorded a few times. The chain combines TRBV24-1 with TRBJ2-5; 11 nucleotides line up with TRBD2. The CDR3 is made up of 17 amino acids. V trimming: 2 bases; J trimming: 4 bases; junction bases outside the gene matches: 8. Germline V gene lookup returns CDR1 KGHDR and CDR2 SFDVKD. DNA of the CDR3: TGTGCCACCAGTGATTGGCCCCCGGGACTAGCGGCAGAGACCCAGTACTTC. It encodes CATSDWPPGLAAETQYF.

V is TRBV11-1 and J is TRBJ1-1; 10 bases are a match to TRBD1. CDR3 size: 18 residues. Germline CDR1 reads SGHAT; CDR2 reads FQDESV (reference sequence). V was clipped by 5 bases and J by 1 base; unmatched bases: 13. The CDR3, as DNA: TGTGCCAGCAGCCCGGGGACAGGGGCCAGCAGGGGGAACACTGAAGCTTTCTTT. Amino acids: CASSPGTGASRGNTEAFF.

The table lists this clonotype with a few counts. The gene calls are TRBV6-6 and TRBJ1-1, with a tentative D call TRBD1 (5 bases). V was cut by 7 bases and J by 4 bases, with 13 bases left in between. The CDR3 totals 13 residues. Per germline, CDR1 MNHNY and CDR2 SVGAGI (reference sequence). CDR3 nucleotide sequence: TGTGCCAGCATGAGAGAGGGGTCCACTGAAGCTTTCTTT. This codes for CASMREGSTEAFF.

This clonotype has only a few counts. The chain links TRBV5-1 to TRBJ2-3, with a possible D match to TRBD2 (7 bases). The CDR3 consists of 15 residues. CDR1 is SGHRS, CDR2 YFSETQ, per germline. Trimming stripped 6 bases from V and 5 bases from J, with 19 bases between. In DNA, the CDR3 is TGCGCCAGCAATCTGAGAGGGGGGGAGGAAGATACGCAGTATTTT. This gives the protein CASNLRGGEEDTQYF.

In its sample, this clonotype was seen many times. The chain combines TRBV5-1 with TRBJ2-2, with D possibly being TRBD1 (6 bases). Trimming took off 3 bases at V and 0 bases at J, with 12 bases between the two ends. The CDR3 sequence is 16 residues long. Germline loops: CDR1 SGHRS, CDR2 YFSETQ. CDR3 amino acids: CASSWRTDANTGELFF. Here the CDR3 DNA reads TGCGCCAGCAGCTGGAGGACAGACGCGAACACCGGGGAGCTGTTTTTT.

The chain uses TRBV6-1 and TRBJ2-2, with 7 bases identical to TRBD1. V shed 6 bases, J shed 4 bases, and the junction held 5 bases outside the gene matches. This CDR3 spans 14 amino acids. The germline gives CDR1 MNHNS, CDR2 SASEGT. The chain's CDR3 is CASRTGQLTGELFF. Here the CDR3 DNA reads TGTGCCAGCAGAACGGGACAGCTCACCGGGGAGCTGTTTTTT.

The chain has TRBV6-2 or TRBV6-3 and TRBJ2-1; TRBD2 aligns across 14 bases. V was clipped by 5 bases and J by 5 bases; unmatched bases: 5. The CDR3 sequence is 16 residues long. Germline V gene lookup returns CDR1 MNHEY and CDR2 SVGEGT. In nucleotides, the CDR3 is TGTGCCAGCAGTATAGGACTAGCGGGAGGCGACAATGAGCAGTTCTTC. This codes for CASSIGLAGGDNEQFF.

This chain uses TRBV25-1 with TRBJ2-5; D not resolved. The CDR3 is made up of 15 amino acids. Between the trimmed V and J ends, which lost 0 bases and 1 base, there was a span of 9 bases. In germline, CDR1 is MGHDK, CDR2 SYGVNS. CDR3 amino acids: CASSEYAEIQETQYF. Here the CDR3 DNA reads TGTGCCAGCAGTGAATATGCAGAGATCCAAGAGACCCAGTACTTC.

With regard to this clonotype: This may come from a read error, since a much larger clone is one base off. The V call is TRBV4-2, the J call TRBJ2-5; D is unresolved. V was pared by 4 bases and J by 5 bases, with 17 bases between. The CDR3 sequence is 15 residues long. The V gene's germline CDR1 is LGHNA and CDR2 YNFKEQ. CDR3 bases: TGTGCCAGCAGCCTACGTTTTGAACCTCAGGAGACCCAGTACTTC. As protein: CASSLRFEPQETQYF.

The chain has TRBV20-1 and TRBJ2-1; 9 bases are a match to TRBD2. The CDR3 consists of 15 residues. Germline lookup yields CDR1 DFQATT and CDR2 SNEGSKA (reference sequence). V was pared by 1 base and J by 6 bases, with 7 bases of the junction left unmatched. CDR3 loop: CSARAADSGGNEQFF. The CDR3 DNA reads as TGCAGTGCTAGAGCCGCGGATAGCGGGGGCAATGAGCAGTTCTTC.

This clonotype was counted a few times. The CDR3 bases are TGTGCCAGCAGTATGGGACCCAACTACGAGCAGTACTTC. Amino acids: CASSMGPNYEQYF. The chain carries TRBV12-3 or TRBV12-4 and TRBJ2-7; D could derive from TRBD1 or TRBD2 (5 bases each). Trimming cost V 5 bases and J 3 bases, with 11 bases left between them. This CDR3 comprises 13 residues.

This clonotype was seen more than once but under ten times. V is TRBV7-3 and J is TRBJ2-1; 13 positions agree with TRBD2. The CDR3 consists of 17 residues. CDR1 SGHTA and CDR2 FQGTGA come from the germline V gene. With 0 bases clipped from V and 7 bases from J, the junction kept 6 bases outside the gene matches. The CDR3 bases are TGTGCCAGCAGCTTAACCGCGACTAGCGGGGGGAGAAATGAGCAGTTCTTC. As protein: CASSLTATSGGRNEQFF.

This clonotype turned up a few times. The chain uses TRBV20-1 and TRBJ2-5, with D perhaps matching TRBD2 (5 bases). This CDR3 contains 16 residues. V was clipped by 0 bases and J by 1 base, with 15 bases between them. Germline CDR1 and CDR2: DFQATT and SNEGSKA (reference sequence). CDR3 in amino acids: CSARDLHRGIQETQYF. DNA for the CDR3: TGCAGTGCTAGAGATCTCCATCGGGGAATCCAAGAGACCCAGTACTTC.

V and J are TRBV24-1 and TRBJ1-2, with D possibly matching TRBD1 (6 bases). The CDR3 loop spans 16 amino acids. CDR1 and CDR2 from the germline V gene are KGHDR and SFDVKD. Trimming left V 5 bases short and J 4 bases short, with 19 bases between. CDR3 amino acids: CATSGDLTGGIYGYTF. The CDR3 DNA reads as TGTGCCACCAGTGGGGACTTGACAGGTGGAATCTATGGCTACACCTTC.

This clonotype was seen a handful of times. The chain recombines TRBV10-1 with TRBJ1-1; D might be TRBD1 (5 bases). Germline V gene lookup returns CDR1 WNHNN and CDR2 SYGVQD (reference sequence). V lost 6 bases and J lost 0, with 11 bases in between. The CDR3 has 14 amino acids. This CDR3 reads CASRPGPMNTEAFF. The CDR3 DNA sequence: TGCGCCAGCAGACCGGGACCGATGAACACTGAAGCTTTCTTT.

The chain has TRBV11-2 and TRBJ2-6; D remains unclear. CDR3 length: 16 residues. Germline lookup yields CDR1 SGHAT and CDR2 FQNNGV. V lost 3 bases and J lost 1, with 10 bases in between. The CDR3 reads CASSFYSISGANVLTF. The CDR3 DNA is TGTGCCAGCAGCTTCTACAGCATATCTGGGGCCAACGTCCTGACTTTC.

CDR3: CASSNPARTQYF. In nucleotides, the CDR3 is TGTGCCAGCAGCAACCCAGCGCGGACCCAGTACTTC. This sequence joins TRBV6-5 and TRBJ2-5; D unclear. Trimming shortened V by 6 bases and J by 7 bases, and 12 bases separated the two germline ends. The V gene's germline CDR1 is MNHEY and CDR2 SVGAGI. The CDR3 covers 12 residues.

The chain couples TRBV6-6 to TRBJ2-7, with D uncertain. The length of the CDR3 is 11 residues. The V gene lost 6 bases and the J gene lost 8 bases, with 11 bases spanning the gap. Germline CDR1 MNHNY, CDR2 SVGAGI (reference sequence). CDR3 region: CASSPMVQQYF. CDR3 in DNA: TGTGCCAGCAGCCCTATGGTTCAGCAGTACTTC.

This clonotype showed up many times. The chain carries TRBV29-1 and TRBJ1-1, with D tentatively TRBD1 (5 bases). CDR1 and CDR2 from the germline V gene are SQVTM and ANQGSEA. The germline V and J ends were trimmed by 5 bases and 3 bases, with 13 bases remaining between them. The CDR3 runs 13 residues. In DNA form, the CDR3 reads TGCAGCGTTCTTCGGGGCAGGGACACTGAAGCTTTCTTT. Translated, it gives CSVLRGRDTEAFF.

The sample holds many counts of this clonotype. This sequence joins TRBV12-3 or TRBV12-4 and TRBJ1-1; no clear D. V was clipped by 5 bases and J by 9 bases, with 13 bases between them. CDR3 length equals 12 residues. In DNA, the CDR3 is TGTGCCAGCAGTCAACAGACAATGAAAGCTTTCTTT. Amino acid sequence: CASSQQTMKAFF.

The chain couples TRBV6-5 to TRBJ1-4; D gene ambiguous. The V end lost 0 bases, the J end lost 10 bases, and 12 bases lay between the germline ends. Germline V CDR1 and CDR2: MNHEY, SVGAGI. This CDR3 comprises 14 residues. CDR3 residues: CASSYSDGIGKLFF. CDR3 DNA: TGTGCCAGCAGTTACTCGGATGGGATTGGAAAACTGTTTTTT.

This clonotype was counted only a few times. The chain recombines TRBV7-2 with TRBJ2-7; D is uncertain. CDR1 and CDR2 from the germline V gene are SGHTA and FQGNSA. The CDR3 length is 12 residues. The ends were cut back, 1 base at V and 5 bases at J, with 6 bases in the middle. CDR3 in DNA: TGTGCCAGCAGCTTAGTGACGAACGAGCAGTACTTC. This codes for CASSLVTNEQYF. The full variable domain, completed using reference TRBV7-2 and TRBJ2-7, is GAGVSQSPSNKVTEKGKDVELRCDPISGHTALYWYRQSLGQGLEFLIYFQGNSAPDKSGLPSDRFSAERTGGSVSTLTIQRTQQEDSAVYLCASSLVTNEQYFGPGTRLTVT.

This clonotype has more than one count but fewer than ten. CDR3 in amino acids: CSARPSGLSYEQYF. The CDR3 region has the DNA TGCAGTGCTAGACCTAGCGGACTATCCTACGAGCAGTACTTC. The chain joins TRBV20-1 to TRBJ2-7, with 7 bases identical to TRBD2. With V trimmed by 2 bases and J by 1 base, 5 bases remained unmatched. The CDR3 spans 14 residues. Germline-derived CDR1 and CDR2 are DFQATT and SNEGSKA (reference sequence).

The chain joins TRBV11-2 to TRBJ2-5; the D gene is possibly TRBD2 (5 bases). The V and J ends lost 0 bases and 4 bases respectively, with 12 bases between them. This CDR3 region has 15 residues. The germline gives CDR1 SGHAT, CDR2 FQNNGV. The chain's CDR3 is CASSLDERGLETQYF. The CDR3 bases are TGTGCCAGCAGCTTAGATGAACGAGGGCTAGAGACCCAGTACTTC.

V and J are TRBV3-1 and TRBJ1-3; D remains ambiguous. CDR3 length: 13 amino acids. V was pared by 0 bases and J by 3 bases, with 3 bases between. Germline loops: CDR1 LGHDT, CDR2 YNNKEL (reference sequence). CDR3 loop: CASSQEGGNTIYF. CDR3 nucleotide sequence: TGTGCCAGCAGCCAAGAGGGTGGAAACACCATATATTTT.